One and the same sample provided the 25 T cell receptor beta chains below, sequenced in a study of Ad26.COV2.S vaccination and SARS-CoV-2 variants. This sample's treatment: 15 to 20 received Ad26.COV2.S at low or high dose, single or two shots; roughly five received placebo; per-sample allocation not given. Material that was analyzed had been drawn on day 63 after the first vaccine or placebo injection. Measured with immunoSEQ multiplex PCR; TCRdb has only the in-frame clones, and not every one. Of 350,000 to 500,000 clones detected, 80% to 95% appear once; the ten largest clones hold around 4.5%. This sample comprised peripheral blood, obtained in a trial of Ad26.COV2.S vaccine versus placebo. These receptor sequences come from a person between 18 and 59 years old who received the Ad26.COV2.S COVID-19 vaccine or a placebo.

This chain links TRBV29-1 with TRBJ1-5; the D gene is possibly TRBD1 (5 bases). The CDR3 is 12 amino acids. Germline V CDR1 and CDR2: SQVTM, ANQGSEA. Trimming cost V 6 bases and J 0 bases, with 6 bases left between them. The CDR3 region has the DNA TGCAGCGTAGGGGCTAGCAATCAGCCCCAGCATTTT. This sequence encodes CSVGASNQPQHF.

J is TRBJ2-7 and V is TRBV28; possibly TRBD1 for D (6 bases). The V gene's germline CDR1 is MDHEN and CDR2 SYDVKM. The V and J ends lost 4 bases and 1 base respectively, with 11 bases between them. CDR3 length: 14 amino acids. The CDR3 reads CASSYRVISYEQYF. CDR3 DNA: TGTGCCAGCAGTTACAGGGTTATATCCTACGAGCAGTACTTC.

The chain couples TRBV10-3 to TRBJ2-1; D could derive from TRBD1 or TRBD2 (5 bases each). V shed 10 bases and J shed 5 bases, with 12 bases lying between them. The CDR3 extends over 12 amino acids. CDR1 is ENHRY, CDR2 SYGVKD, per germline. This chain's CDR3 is CATRDLDNEQFF. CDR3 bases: TGTGCCACCCGGGACCTCGACAATGAGCAGTTCTTC.

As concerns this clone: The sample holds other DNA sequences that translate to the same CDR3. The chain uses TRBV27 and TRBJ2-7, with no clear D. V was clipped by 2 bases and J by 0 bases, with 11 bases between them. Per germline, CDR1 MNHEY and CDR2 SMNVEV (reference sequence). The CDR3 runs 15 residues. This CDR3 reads CASSLVAGSSYEQYF. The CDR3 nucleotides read TGTGCCAGCAGTTTAGTGGCAGGTAGCTCCTACGAGCAGTACTTC.

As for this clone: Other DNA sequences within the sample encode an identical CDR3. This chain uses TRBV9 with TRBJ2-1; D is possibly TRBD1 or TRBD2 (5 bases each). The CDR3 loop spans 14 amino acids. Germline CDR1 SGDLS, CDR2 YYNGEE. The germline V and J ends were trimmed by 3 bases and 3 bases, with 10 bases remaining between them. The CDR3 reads CASSAGTGYNEQFF. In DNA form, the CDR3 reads TGTGCCAGCAGCGCCGGGACGGGCTACAATGAGCAGTTCTTC.

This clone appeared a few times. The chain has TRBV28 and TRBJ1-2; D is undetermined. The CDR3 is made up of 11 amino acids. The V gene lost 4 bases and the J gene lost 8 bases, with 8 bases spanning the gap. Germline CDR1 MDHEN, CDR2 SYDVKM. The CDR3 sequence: CASSWDQGYTF. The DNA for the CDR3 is TGTGCCAGCAGTTGGGATCAGGGCTACACCTTC.

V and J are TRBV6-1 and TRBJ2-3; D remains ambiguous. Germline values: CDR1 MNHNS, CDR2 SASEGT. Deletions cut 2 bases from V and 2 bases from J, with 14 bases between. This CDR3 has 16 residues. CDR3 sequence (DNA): TGTGCCAGCAGTGAAACGGCCCCCTTTCACACAGATACGCAGTATTTT. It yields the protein CASSETAPFHTDTQYF.

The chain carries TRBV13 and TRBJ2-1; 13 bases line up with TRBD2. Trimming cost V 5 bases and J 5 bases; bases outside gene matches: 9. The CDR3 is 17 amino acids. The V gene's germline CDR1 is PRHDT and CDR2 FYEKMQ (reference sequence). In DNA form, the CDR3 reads TGTGCCAGCAGCCCACGACTAGCGGGAGGCCGGGACAATGAGCAGTTCTTC. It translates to CASSPRLAGGRDNEQFF.

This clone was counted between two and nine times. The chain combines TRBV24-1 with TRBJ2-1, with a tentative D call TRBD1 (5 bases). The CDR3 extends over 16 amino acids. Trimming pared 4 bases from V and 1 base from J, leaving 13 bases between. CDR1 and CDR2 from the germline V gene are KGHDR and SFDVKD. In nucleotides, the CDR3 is TGTGCCACCAGTGAGTGGGGCGGTGGTTCCTACAATGAGCAGTTCTTC. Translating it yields CATSEWGGGSYNEQFF.

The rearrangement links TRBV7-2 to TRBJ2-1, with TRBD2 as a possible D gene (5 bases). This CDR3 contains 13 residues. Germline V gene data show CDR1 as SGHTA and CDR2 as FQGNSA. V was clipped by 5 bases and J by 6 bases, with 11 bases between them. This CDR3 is CASSRGQLNEQFF. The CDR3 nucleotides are TGTGCCAGCAGCCGAGGGCAGCTCAATGAGCAGTTCTTC.

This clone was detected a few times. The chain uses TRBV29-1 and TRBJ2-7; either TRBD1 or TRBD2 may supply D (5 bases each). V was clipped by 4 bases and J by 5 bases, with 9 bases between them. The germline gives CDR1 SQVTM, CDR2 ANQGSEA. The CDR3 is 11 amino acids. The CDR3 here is CSVVQGDEQYF. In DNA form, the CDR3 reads TGCAGCGTTGTTCAGGGAGACGAGCAGTACTTC.

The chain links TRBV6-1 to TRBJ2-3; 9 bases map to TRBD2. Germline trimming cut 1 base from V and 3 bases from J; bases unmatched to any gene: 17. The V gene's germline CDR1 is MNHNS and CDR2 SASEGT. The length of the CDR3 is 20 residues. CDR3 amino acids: CASSEVALGAGGVRTDTQYF. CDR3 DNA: TGTGCCAGCAGTGAAGTCGCCTTAGGAGCGGGAGGAGTTAGAACAGATACGCAGTATTTT.

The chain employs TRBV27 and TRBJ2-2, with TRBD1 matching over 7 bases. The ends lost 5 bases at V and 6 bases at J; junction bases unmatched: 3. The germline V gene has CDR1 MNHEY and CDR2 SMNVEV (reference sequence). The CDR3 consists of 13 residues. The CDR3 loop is CASSHRGPGELFF. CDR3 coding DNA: TGTGCCAGCAGTCACAGGGGTCCCGGGGAGCTGTTTTTT.

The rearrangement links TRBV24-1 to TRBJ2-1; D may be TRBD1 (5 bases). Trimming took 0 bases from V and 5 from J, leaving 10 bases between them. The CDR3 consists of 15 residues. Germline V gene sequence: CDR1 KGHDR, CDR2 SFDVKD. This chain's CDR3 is CATSDLTDRDNEQFF. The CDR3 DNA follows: TGTGCCACCAGTGATTTGACCGACAGAGACAATGAGCAGTTCTTC.

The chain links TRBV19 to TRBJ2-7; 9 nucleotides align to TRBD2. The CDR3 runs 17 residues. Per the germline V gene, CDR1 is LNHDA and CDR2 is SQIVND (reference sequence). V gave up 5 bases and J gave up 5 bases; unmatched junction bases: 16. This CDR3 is CASSLHGGAGGLNEQYF. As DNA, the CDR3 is TGTGCCAGTAGTCTACACGGGGGAGCGGGAGGTCTCAACGAGCAGTACTTC.

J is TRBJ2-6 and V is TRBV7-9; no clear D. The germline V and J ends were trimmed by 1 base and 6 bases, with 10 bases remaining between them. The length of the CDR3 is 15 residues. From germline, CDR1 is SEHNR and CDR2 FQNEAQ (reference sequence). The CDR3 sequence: CASSLVAGKANVLTF. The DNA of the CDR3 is TGTGCCAGCAGCTTAGTGGCAGGCAAGGCCAACGTCCTGACTTTC. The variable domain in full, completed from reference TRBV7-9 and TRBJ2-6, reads DTGVSQNPRHKITKRGQNVTFRCDPISEHNRLYWYRQTLGQGPEFLTYFQNEAQLEKSRLLSDRFSAERPKGSFSTLEIQRTEQGDSAMYLCASSLVAGKANVLTFGAGSRLTVL.

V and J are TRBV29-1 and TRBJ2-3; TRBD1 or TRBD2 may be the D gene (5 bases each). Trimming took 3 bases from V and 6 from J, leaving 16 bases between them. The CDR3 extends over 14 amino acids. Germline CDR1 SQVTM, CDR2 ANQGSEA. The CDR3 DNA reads TGCAGCGTTGACGGGACCCCAGGCGCGGATACGCAGTATTTT. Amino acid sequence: CSVDGTPGADTQYF.

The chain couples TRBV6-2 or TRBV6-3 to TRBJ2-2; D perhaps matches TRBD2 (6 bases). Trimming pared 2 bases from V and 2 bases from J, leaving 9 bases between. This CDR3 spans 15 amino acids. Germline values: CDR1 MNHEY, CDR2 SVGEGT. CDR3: CASSYAGPNTGELFF. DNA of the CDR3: TGTGCCAGCAGTTACGCGGGGCCCAACACCGGGGAGCTGTTTTTT.

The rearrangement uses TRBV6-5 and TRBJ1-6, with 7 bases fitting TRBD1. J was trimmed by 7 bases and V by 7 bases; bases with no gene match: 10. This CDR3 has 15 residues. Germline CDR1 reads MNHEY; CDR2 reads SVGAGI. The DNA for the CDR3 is TGTGCCAGCACCGAACAGGGGAACTCCAATTCACCCCTCCACTTT. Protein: CASTEQGNSNSPLHF.

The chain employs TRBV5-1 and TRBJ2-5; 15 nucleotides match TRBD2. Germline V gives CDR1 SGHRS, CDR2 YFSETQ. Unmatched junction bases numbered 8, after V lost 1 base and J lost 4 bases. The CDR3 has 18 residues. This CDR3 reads CASSLTPGLAGGGETQYF. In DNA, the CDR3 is TGCGCCAGCAGCTTGACGCCAGGACTAGCGGGAGGGGGAGAGACCCAGTACTTC.

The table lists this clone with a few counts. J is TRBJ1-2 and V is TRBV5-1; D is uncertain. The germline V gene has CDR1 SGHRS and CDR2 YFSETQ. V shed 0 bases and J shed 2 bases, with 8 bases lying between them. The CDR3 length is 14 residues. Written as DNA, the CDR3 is TGCGCCAGCAGCTTGGAAGGCCAAAACTATGGCTACACCTTC. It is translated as CASSLEGQNYGYTF.

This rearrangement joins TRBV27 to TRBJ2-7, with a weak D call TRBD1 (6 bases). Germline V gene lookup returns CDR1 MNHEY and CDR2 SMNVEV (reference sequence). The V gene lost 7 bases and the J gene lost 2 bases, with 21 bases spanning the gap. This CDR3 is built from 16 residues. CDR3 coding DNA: TGTGCCAGCACCTCTGGGTTTACAGGGCGGACCTACGAGCAGTACTTC. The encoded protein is CASTSGFTGRTYEQYF.

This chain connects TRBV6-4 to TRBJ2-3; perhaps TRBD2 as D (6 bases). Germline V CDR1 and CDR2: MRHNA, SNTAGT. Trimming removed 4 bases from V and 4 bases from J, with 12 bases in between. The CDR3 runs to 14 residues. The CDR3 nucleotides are TGTGCCAGCAGTGCGGGAGAATCAGCAGATACGCAGTATTTT. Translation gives CASSAGESADTQYF.

The CDR3 nucleotides read TGTGCCAGCAGCAAAGACCCCGGCACAGATACGCAGTATTTT. Translated, it gives CASSKDPGTDTQYF. The rearrangement links TRBV7-2 to TRBJ2-3; D remains ambiguous. Germline assignment: CDR1 SGHTA and CDR2 FQGNSA. V was shortened by 5 bases and J by 1 base, with 10 bases between the two germline ends. The CDR3 sequence is 14 residues long.

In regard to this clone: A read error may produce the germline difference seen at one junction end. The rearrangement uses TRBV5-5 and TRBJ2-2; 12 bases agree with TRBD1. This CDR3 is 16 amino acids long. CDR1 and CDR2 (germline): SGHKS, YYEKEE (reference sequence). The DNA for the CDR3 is TGTGCCCGCAGTGGGGGGACAGGGGGCTGGGCCGGGGAGCTGTTTTTT. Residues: CARSGGTGGWAGELFF.